These 30 T cell receptor beta chains were all obtained from the same sample, sequenced in a study of early T cells in non-severe SARS-CoV-2 infection. TCRdb called the 5' RACE reads again in MiXCR, with one record for every CDR3 protein. The data show under 30,000 distinct CDR3 sequences, about 5% seen once. Material for sequencing was whole blood. The source is an adult who was a healthcare worker with PCR-confirmed SARS-CoV-2 infection or an uninfected control (not recorded which).

The J gene is TRBJ2-7, the V gene TRBV20-1; perhaps D is TRBD1 or TRBD2 (6 bases each). V was pared by 0 bases and J by 3 bases, with 12 bases between. The germline gives CDR1 DFQATT, CDR2 SNEGSKA (reference sequence). There are 14 residues in the CDR3. CDR3 region: CSARDDGGHYEQYF. In nucleotides, the CDR3 is TGCAGTGCTAGAGATGATGGGGGGCACTACGAGCAGTACTTC.

This clonotype has ten or more counts. The genes are TRBV7-9 and TRBJ2-1; 9 positions match TRBD2. Germline CDR1 is SEHNR and CDR2 is FQNEAQ (reference sequence). The V segment lost 0 bases and the J segment 6 bases; nucleotides outside the gene matches: 6. The CDR3 totals 16 residues. CDR3 in DNA: TGTGCCAGCAGCTTAGCGACTAGCGGAAAGGTCAATGAGCAGTTCTTC. Translating it yields CASSLATSGKVNEQFF.

This clonotype is labeled medium-sized. This chain connects TRBV7-2 to TRBJ2-4, with D possibly matching TRBD2 (7 bases). Germline loops: CDR1 SGHTA, CDR2 FQGNSA. This CDR3 has 14 amino acids. Trimming cost V 2 bases and J 6 bases, with 11 bases left between them. This CDR3 is CASSLRGAGNIQYF. The CDR3 DNA reads as TGTGCCAGCAGCTTACGGGGGGCGGGAAACATTCAGTACTTC.

This clonotype was observed many times. This sequence joins TRBV3-1 and TRBJ1-6, with 7 bases matching TRBD1. Germline trimming cut 5 bases from V and 10 bases from J; bases unmatched to any gene: 11. The CDR3 extends over 15 amino acids. Germline loops: CDR1 LGHDT, CDR2 YNNKEL (reference sequence). CDR3 region: CASSERTGGWSPLHF. As DNA, the CDR3 is TGTGCCAGCAGCGAGCGGACAGGAGGATGGTCACCCCTCCACTTT. Using reference TRBV3-1 and TRBJ1-6 for the parts outside the CDR3, the full variable domain is DTAVSQTPKYLVTQMGNDKSIKCEQNLGHDTMYWYKQDSKKFLKIMFSYNNKELIINETVPNRFSPKSPDKAHLNLHINSLELGDSAVYFCASSERTGGWSPLHFGNGTRLTVT.

This clonotype showed up just a few times. The CDR3 region has the DNA TGTGCCAGCAGTCCTAGCGGGAGTCGAGGAGAGACCCAGTACTTC. Protein product: CASSPSGSRGETQYF. This sequence joins TRBV11-2 and TRBJ2-5; 10 bases align to TRBD2. Trimming at V came to 6 bases and at J to 4 bases, leaving 8 bases not matched to a gene. Per the germline V gene, CDR1 is SGHAT and CDR2 is FQNNGV. The CDR3 is 15 residues long.

This clonotype was counted ten times or more. The J gene is TRBJ2-1, the V gene TRBV30, with 7 bases matching TRBD2. The CDR3 sequence is 15 residues long. Germline CDR1 and CDR2: GTSNPN and SVGIG (reference sequence). The trim removed 3 bases at V and 8 bases at J, leaving 13 bases unmatched. CDR3 in DNA: TGTGCCTGGAGGATCGGACTAGGGACGATCTATGAGCAGTTCTTC. Translation: CAWRIGLGTIYEQFF.

This clonotype was found a few times. This rearrangement joins TRBV7-9 to TRBJ1-6; D is unclear. The CDR3 runs 12 residues. The V gene's germline CDR1 is SEHNR and CDR2 FQNEAQ (reference sequence). Trimming stripped 5 bases from V and 8 bases from J, with 7 bases between. In DNA, the CDR3 is TGTGCCAGCAGCCTAAAGGATTCACCCCTCCACTTT. Translation: CASSLKDSPLHF. Filled out from reference TRBV7-9 and TRBJ1-6, the complete variable domain reads DTGVSQNPRHKITKRGQNVTFRCDPISEHNRLYWYRQTLGQGPEFLTYFQNEAQLEKSRLLSDRFSAERPKGSFSTLEIQRTEQGDSAMYLCASSLKDSPLHFGNGTRLTVT.

A remark on this clonotype: A much larger clone differs from this one at a single base, so this may be a read error. The V and J genes are TRBV6-1 and TRBJ2-6, with no clear D. V lost 4 bases, J lost 0 bases, and 4 bases lay in between. CDR1 is MNHNS, CDR2 SASEGT, per germline. This CDR3 is built from 14 residues. CDR3 DNA sequence: TGTGCCAGCAGTGGAAGCTCTGGGGCCAACGTCCTGACTTTC. Its protein product is CASSGSSGANVLTF.

This clonotype was observed at least ten times. The chain links TRBV29-1 to TRBJ2-5, with 9 bases matching TRBD2. The V and J ends lost 5 bases and 5 bases, in that order; junction bases with no gene match: 3. The CDR3 is made up of 12 amino acids. Germline V gene data show CDR1 as SQVTM and CDR2 as ANQGSEA. The CDR3 region has the DNA TGCAGCGTTTCGAGCGGGAGGGAGACCCAGTACTTC. As protein: CSVSSGRETQYF.

This clonotype was picked up many times. The DNA of the CDR3 is TGTGCCAGCAGCACATCCCCGGCTGGACGGGAGCAGTACTTC. Its protein product is CASSTSPAGREQYF. The genes are TRBV11-2 and TRBJ2-7; D not resolved. There are 14 residues in the CDR3. The V gene's germline CDR1 is SGHAT and CDR2 FQNNGV. Trimming left V 5 bases short and J 7 bases short, with 18 bases between.

This clonotype was counted many times. This rearrangement joins TRBV29-1 to TRBJ1-1; maybe TRBD1 (5 bases). The CDR3 contains 11 residues. Trimming took off 6 bases at V and 5 bases at J, with 10 bases between the two ends. CDR1 SQVTM and CDR2 ANQGSEA come from the germline V gene. The chain's CDR3 is CSVGPGTEAFF. DNA for the CDR3: TGCAGCGTGGGGCCCGGAACTGAAGCTTTCTTT.

J is TRBJ1-1 and V is TRBV6-2 or TRBV6-3; unclear D gene. CDR3 size: 13 residues. The germline V gene encodes CDR1 MNHEY and CDR2 SVGEGT. V was clipped by 5 bases and J by 0 bases, with 7 bases between them. In nucleotides, the CDR3 is TGTGCCAGCAGTGCTGGGATGAACACTGAAGCTTTCTTT. Protein sequence: CASSAGMNTEAFF.

This clonotype was seen only a few times. This chain links TRBV25-1 with TRBJ1-1; TRBD1 might be the D (5 bases). Looked up from germline, CDR1 is MGHDK and CDR2 is SYGVNS. Trimming took 4 bases from V and 5 from J, leaving 11 bases between them. The CDR3 extends over 13 amino acids. In nucleotides, the CDR3 is TGTGCCAGCAGTGGGCAGGGAGGGACTGAAGCTTTCTTT. Translation: CASSGQGGTEAFF. Together with reference TRBV25-1 and TRBJ1-1, the CDR3 gives the full variable domain: EADIYQTPRYLVIGTGKKITLECSQTMGHDKMYWYQQDPGMELHLIHYSYGVNSTEKGDLSSESTVSRIRTEHFPLTLESARPSHTSQYLCASSGQGGTEAFFGQGTRLTVV.

This clonotype has at least ten counts. This sequence joins TRBV7-8 and TRBJ2-2; 10 bases align to TRBD2. Germline V gene data show CDR1 as SGHVS and CDR2 as FQNEAQ. The V and J ends lost 1 base and 5 bases, in that order; junction bases with no gene match: 13. The CDR3 spans 19 residues. The CDR3 reads CASSLGLAGVGVPTGELFF. DNA of the CDR3: TGTGCCAGCAGCTTAGGTCTAGCGGGAGTAGGGGTGCCGACCGGGGAGCTGTTTTTT. The full variable domain, completed using reference TRBV7-8 and TRBJ2-2, is GAGVSQSPRYKVAKRGQDVALRCDPISGHVSLFWYQQALGQGPEFLTYFQNEAQLDKSGLPSDRFFAERPEGSVSTLKIQRTQQEDSAVYLCASSLGLAGVGVPTGELFFGEGSRLTVL.

In its sample, this clonotype was seen many times. Relative to the germline gene, one junction end is altered; a read error may explain this. The chain's CDR3 is CASSLLGRGRNF. CDR3 DNA: TGTGCCAGCAGTTTATTAGGCAGGGGGAGGAATTTT. This sequence joins TRBV28 and TRBJ2-3, with TRBD1 as a possible D gene (7 bases). CDR1 and CDR2 from the germline V gene are MDHEN and SYDVKM. CDR3 length equals 12 residues. Together with reference TRBV28 and TRBJ2-3, the CDR3 gives the full variable domain: DVKVTQSSRYLVKRTGEKVFLECVQDMDHENMFWYRQDPGLGLRLIYFSYDVKMKEKGDIPEGYSVSREKKERFSLILESASTNQTSMYLCASSLLGRGRNFGPGTRLTVL.

This clonotype was picked up a small number of times. This rearrangement joins TRBV11-2 to TRBJ2-5; D unclear. The length of the CDR3 is 11 residues. Germline CDR1 reads SGHAT; CDR2 reads FQNNGV. V was trimmed by 5 bases and J by 5 bases, leaving 6 bases between them. CDR3 sequence: CASSIGETQYF. The CDR3 DNA is TGTGCCAGCAGCATCGGGGAGACCCAGTACTTC.

Many counts were recorded for this clonotype. The chain recombines TRBV27 with TRBJ2-5, with 7 positions matching TRBD1. Germline loops: CDR1 MNHEY, CDR2 SMNVEV (reference sequence). Trimming removed 2 bases from V and 4 bases from J; junction bases left unmatched: 7. The CDR3 has 15 amino acids. The DNA of the CDR3 is TGTGCCAGCAGTTTACAGGGACAGTATCGAGAGACCCAGTACTTC. This codes for CASSLQGQYRETQYF.

This clonotype showed up many times. This chain uses TRBV29-1 with TRBJ2-7; no clear D gene. V was shortened by 2 bases and J by 2 bases, with 4 bases between the two germline ends. Germline V gives CDR1 SQVTM, CDR2 ANQGSEA. The CDR3 consists of 11 residues. In nucleotides, the CDR3 is TGCAGCGTTGAAATAGCCTACGAGCAGTACTTC. Its protein is CSVEIAYEQYF.

This clonotype was seen a few times. V and J are TRBV11-2 and TRBJ2-1; TRBD2 agrees at 12 bases. CDR1 and CDR2 from the germline V gene are SGHAT and FQNNGV. The V and J ends lost 5 bases and 7 bases, in that order; junction bases with no gene match: 6. The CDR3 totals 15 residues. The CDR3 protein is CASSPWTSGKNEQFF. CDR3 coding DNA: TGTGCCAGCAGCCCCTGGACTAGCGGGAAAAATGAGCAGTTCTTC. The whole variable domain, remainder taken from reference TRBV11-2 and TRBJ2-1, is EAGVAQSPRYKIIEKRQSVAFWCNPISGHATLYWYQQILGQGPKLLIQFQNNGVVDDSQLPKDRFSAERLKGVDSTLKIQPAKLEDSAVYLCASSPWTSGKNEQFFGPGTRLTVL.

Many counts were recorded for this clonotype. This chain connects TRBV24-1 to TRBJ1-1; D perhaps matches TRBD1 (5 bases). Trimming pared 4 bases from V and 2 bases from J, leaving 10 bases between. Germline CDR1 and CDR2: KGHDR and SFDVKD. The CDR3 has 14 residues. CDR3 sequence: CATSEGTKNTEAFF. The CDR3 DNA is TGTGCCACCAGTGAAGGGACCAAAAACACTGAAGCTTTCTTT.

This clonotype was seen ten or more times. The chain combines TRBV11-1 with TRBJ1-5, with 8 bases identical to TRBD1. Germline trimming cut 5 bases from V and 7 bases from J; bases unmatched to any gene: 4. Per the germline V gene, CDR1 is SGHAT and CDR2 is FQDESV (reference sequence). The CDR3 sequence is 13 residues long. CDR3 in DNA: TGTGCCAGCAGCCCCGGACAGGGACAGCCCCAGCATTTT. Translation gives CASSPGQGQPQHF.

This clonotype was seen at least ten times. The chain uses TRBV5-4 and TRBJ2-1; 9 nucleotides agree with TRBD2. Trimming took 3 bases from V and 3 from J; bases not matched to a gene: 7. CDR3 length equals 16 residues. Germline CDR1 SGHNT, CDR2 YYREEE (reference sequence). The CDR3 nucleotides read TGTGCCAGCAGCTCGGGTAGGACTAGCGTCTACAATGAGCAGTTCTTC. Amino acid sequence: CASSSGRTSVYNEQFF.

This clonotype showed up many times. The V call is TRBV6-6, the J call TRBJ1-1; a possible D gene is TRBD1 (5 bases). The CDR3 is 11 amino acids. Per the germline V gene, CDR1 is MNHNY and CDR2 is SVGAGI (reference sequence). Trimming left V 7 bases short and J 6 bases short, with 9 bases between. CDR3: CASTLGAEAFF. As DNA, the CDR3 is TGTGCCAGCACTCTAGGGGCTGAAGCTTTCTTT.

As for this clonotype: Mismatch with germline at one junction end may stem from a read error. The rearrangement links TRBV6-2 or TRBV6-3 to TRBJ2-6; D might be TRBD1 (5 bases). This CDR3 comprises 15 residues. Germline assignment: CDR1 MNHEY and CDR2 SVGEGT. CDR3: CASRRLGSGANVLTF. The CDR3 DNA reads TGTGCCAGCAGGCGGTTGGGCTCTGGGGCCAACGTCCTGACTTTT.

The chain couples TRBV29-1 to TRBJ2-3; maybe TRBD1 (5 bases). V lost 2 bases to trimming and J lost 5 bases, with 8 bases between them. CDR1 and CDR2 (germline): SQVTM, ANQGSEA. The CDR3 spans 12 residues. In DNA, the CDR3 is TGCAGCGTTGAACTGGGGCAAGATACGCAGTATTTT. This gives the protein CSVELGQDTQYF.

This clonotype was observed at least ten times. This chain connects TRBV7-8 to TRBJ1-4, with TRBD1 identical over 10 bases. V gave up 2 bases and J gave up 5 bases; unmatched junction bases: 5. Germline assignment: CDR1 SGHVS and CDR2 FQNEAQ. There are 16 residues in the CDR3. CDR3 region: CASSLNPGQGNEKLFF. CDR3 coding DNA: TGTGCCAGCAGCTTAAACCCGGGACAGGGGAATGAAAAACTGTTTTTT.

This clonotype was detected many times. The chain carries TRBV29-1 and TRBJ1-1, with D possibly being TRBD1 (5 bases). CDR1 is SQVTM, CDR2 ANQGSEA, per germline. Trimming took 6 bases from V and 0 from J, leaving 17 bases between them. The CDR3 sequence is 15 residues long. CDR3 nucleotides: TGCAGCGTGATTGATATAGGACATCTGAACACTGAAGCTTTCTTT. Translation: CSVIDIGHLNTEAFF.

This chain joins TRBV28 and TRBJ1-2; 7 bases fit TRBD1. Germline V gene data show CDR1 as MDHEN and CDR2 as SYDVKM. Trimming cost V 5 bases and J 2 bases; bases outside gene matches: 11. The length of the CDR3 is 16 residues. CDR3 DNA: TGTGCCAGCAGTCCCACCCAGGGGGATAAGAACTATGGCTACACCTTC. The encoded protein is CASSPTQGDKNYGYTF.

This clonotype was recorded a few times. CDR3 nucleotide sequence: TGCAGCATCAGTATCCCCCAGTACTTC. Translating it yields CSISIPQYF. The chain recombines TRBV29-1 with TRBJ2-5; D remains unclear. The CDR3 covers 9 residues. Germline loops: CDR1 SQVTM, CDR2 ANQGSEA. Trimming removed 8 bases at V and 9 bases at J, with 10 bases between.

The chain recombines TRBV6-1 with TRBJ1-2; D is ambiguous. V was trimmed by 4 bases and J by 8 bases, leaving 17 bases between them. This CDR3 comprises 14 residues. Germline V gives CDR1 MNHNS, CDR2 SASEGT. The CDR3 DNA sequence: TGTGCCAGCAGTGTAGTGGGCACCTCCCGGGGCTACACCTTC. Translated, it gives CASSVVGTSRGYTF.